This T cell receptor (beta chain) emerged from a study of blood T cell repertoires in COVID-19. Sequenced by immunoSEQ multiplex PCR; TCRdb stores in-frame clones only, minus some. The sample has 350,000 to 400,000 clones, approximately 90% seen once. CDR1 and CDR2 from the germline V gene are KGHSH and LQKENI. V trimming: 3 bases; J trimming: 4 bases; junction bases outside the gene matches: 11. The CDR3 loop spans 17 amino acids. The V gene is TRBV18, the J gene TRBJ1-2; 10 nucleotides align to TRBD1. Material: PBMCs or T cells enriched from blood (not recorded which). This receptor was taken from a middle-aged woman who had been exposed to COVID-19. The CDR3 DNA follows: TGTGCCAGCTCACCCGTCCCGGGACAGGGGTACGGCTATGGCTACACCTTC. Its translation is CASSPVPGQGYGYGYTF.